Each of the 32 T cell receptor beta chains below was sequenced from the same sample in a study of T cells after yellow fever vaccination. TCRdb re-analysed the 5' RACE reads in MiXCR, keeping a single row per CDR3 protein. The sample contains approximately 90,000 distinct CDR3 sequences, about 14% of which appear only once. The sequences come from CD8+ T cells not binding an NS4B(214-222) dextramer, sorted from PBMCs, collected roughly 20 days after the first yellow fever vaccination. These receptors were taken from a man aged 18 to 30 who received the YFV17D yellow fever vaccine.

This chain uses TRBV15 with TRBJ1-5, with D maybe TRBD1 (6 bases). CDR3 length: 14 residues. Trimming removed 1 base from V and 4 bases from J, with 8 bases in between. CDR1 and CDR2 (germline): LNHNV, YYDKDF (reference sequence). CDR3 sequence reads: CATSRGQENQPQHF. CDR3 nucleotides: TGTGCCACCAGCAGAGGACAGGAAAATCAGCCCCAGCATTTT. The full variable domain, its missing parts supplied by reference TRBV15 and TRBJ1-5, is DAMVIQNPRYQVTQFGKPVTLSCSQTLNHNVMYWYQQKSSQAPKLLFHYYDKDFNNEADTPDNFQSRRPNTSFCFLDIRSPGLGDTAMYLCATSRGQENQPQHFGDGTRLSIL.

This clonotype has more than one count but fewer than ten. V and J are TRBV6-5 and TRBJ1-4, with D perhaps TRBD1 (5 bases). V lost 7 bases and J lost 13, with 19 bases in between. This CDR3 is built from 13 residues. Germline CDR1 reads MNHEY; CDR2 reads SVGAGI. The DNA for the CDR3 is TGTGCCAGCAATGGAGGCCAGGGACTCGGACTGTTTTTT. Its protein is CASNGGQGLGLFF.

This clonotype has ten or more counts. V usage is TRBV29-1 and J usage is TRBJ2-2; 7 bases map to TRBD2. Trimming removed 6 bases from V and 7 bases from J; junction bases left unmatched: 8. Per germline, CDR1 SQVTM and CDR2 ANQGSEA. This CDR3 is 13 amino acids long. CDR3 sequence: CSVEGGDGGELFF. The DNA for the CDR3 is TGCAGCGTCGAGGGAGGGGACGGCGGGGAGCTGTTTTTT.

The chain has TRBV29-1 and TRBJ2-1; possibly TRBD2 for D (5 bases). The CDR3 sequence is 14 residues long. The V end was cut by 1 base, the J end by 5 bases, with 12 bases between. Germline V gives CDR1 SQVTM, CDR2 ANQGSEA. The CDR3, as DNA: TGCAGCGTTGAAGCCGGGGAACGGAACAATGAGCAGTTCTTC. Translating it yields CSVEAGERNNEQFF.

The chain combines TRBV6-6 with TRBJ2-7; D may be TRBD1 or TRBD2 (5 bases each). CDR1 MNHNY and CDR2 SVGAGI come from the germline V gene (reference sequence). Trimming pared 6 bases from V and 5 bases from J, leaving 14 bases between. This CDR3 has 13 amino acids. DNA of the CDR3: TGTGCCAGCAGCGCGGGCAGGGTCCACGAGCAGTACTTC. As protein: CASSAGRVHEQYF.

This clonotype was detected ten times or more. This sequence joins TRBV6-4 and TRBJ2-1; TRBD1 might be the D (5 bases). CDR1 MRHNA and CDR2 SNTAGT come from the germline V gene. The CDR3 covers 13 residues. Trimming took 3 bases from V and 2 from J, leaving 5 bases between them. DNA for the CDR3: TGTGCCAGCAGTGAGGACACCTACAATGAGCAGTTCTTC. Translated, it gives CASSEDTYNEQFF.

V gene TRBV19 combines with J gene TRBJ1-5; TRBD1 matches at 8 bases. The trim removed 5 bases at V and 6 bases at J, leaving 6 bases unmatched. The length of the CDR3 is 14 residues. The germline CDR1 and CDR2 sequences are LNHDA and SQIVND (reference sequence). As DNA, the CDR3 is TGTGCCAGTAGTCCCAGGGGGCTGGGTCAGCCCCAGCATTTT. Amino acid sequence: CASSPRGLGQPQHF.

This rearrangement joins TRBV19 to TRBJ2-1; D is undetermined. Trimming stripped 5 bases from V and 7 bases from J, with 15 bases between. Germline assignment: CDR1 LNHDA and CDR2 SQIVND (reference sequence). The CDR3 covers 14 residues. The CDR3 nucleotides read TGTGCCAGTAGTCCGAGAAGAACTAATAATGAGCAGTTCTTC. It codes for CASSPRRTNNEQFF.

This clonotype was seen a few times. V gene TRBV5-4 combines with J gene TRBJ2-7, with D perhaps matching TRBD1 (6 bases). Trimming stripped 3 bases from V and 5 bases from J, with 12 bases between. The CDR3 loop spans 13 amino acids. The germline gives CDR1 SGHNT, CDR2 YYREEE (reference sequence). The CDR3 reads CASSSGVENEQYV. CDR3 sequence (DNA): TGTGCCAGCAGCTCAGGGGTGGAGAACGAGCAGTACGTC.

The chain couples TRBV5-4 to TRBJ2-1; weak D call: TRBD2 (5 bases). Per the germline V gene, CDR1 is SGHNT and CDR2 is YYREEE (reference sequence). V shed 4 bases and J shed 4 bases, with 9 bases lying between them. CDR3 length: 13 amino acids. The CDR3 region has the DNA TGTGCCAGCAGCCAGAGCGGATACAATGAGCAGTTCTTC. Its translation is CASSQSGYNEQFF.

The chain is built from TRBV5-1 and TRBJ2-1, with D possibly called TRBD1 or TRBD2 (5 bases each). V was clipped by 4 bases and J by 2 bases, with 19 bases between them. CDR1 and CDR2 from the germline V gene are SGHRS and YFSETQ. The CDR3 length is 17 residues. DNA of the CDR3: TGCGCCAGCAGCCCTGGCGTGCCCCTGGGGGCCTACAATGAGCAGTTCTTC. It is translated as CASSPGVPLGAYNEQFF.

This clonotype was seen a handful of times. The CDR3 loop reads CASIQGSEQFF. CDR3 bases: TGCGCCAGCATCCAGGGATCCGAACAGTTCTTC. The chain joins TRBV10-2 to TRBJ2-1; D perhaps matches TRBD1 (5 bases). The germline V gene encodes CDR1 WSHSY and CDR2 SAAADI. CDR3 length equals 11 residues. The V end was cut by 7 bases, the J end by 13 bases, with 14 bases between.

The V gene is TRBV7-2, the J gene TRBJ2-6; possible D gene TRBD2, 6 bases. V was pared by 7 bases and J by 3 bases, with 16 bases between. Germline V gene lookup returns CDR1 SGHTA and CDR2 FQGNSA. CDR3 length equals 16 residues. CDR3 amino acids: CASTEGGGLGANVLTF. The CDR3 DNA sequence: TGTGCCAGCACGGAGGGAGGAGGGCTTGGGGCCAACGTCCTGACTTTC.

The chain links TRBV6-2 or TRBV6-3 to TRBJ2-1; D not resolved. The V end lost 2 bases, the J end lost 4 bases, and 12 bases lay between the germline ends. From germline, CDR1 is MNHEY and CDR2 SVGEGT. The CDR3 runs 15 residues. The CDR3 bases are TGTGCCAGCAGTTACGACGAGGATTTTTACAATGAGCAGTTCTTC. Translation gives CASSYDEDFYNEQFF.

This chain joins TRBV4-2 and TRBJ2-7, with 9 bases identical to TRBD1. CDR3 size: 14 residues. Germline CDR1 is LGHNA and CDR2 is YNFKEQ. V lost 3 bases and J lost 5; bases outside the gene matches: 5. This chain's CDR3 is CASSQAGTGNEQYF. In DNA, the CDR3 is TGTGCCAGCAGCCAGGCCGGGACAGGGAACGAGCAGTACTTC.

This clonotype came up a few times. The chain recombines TRBV27 with TRBJ2-5, with D possibly matching TRBD1 (5 bases). CDR1 is MNHEY, CDR2 SMNVEV, per germline (reference sequence). This CDR3 region has 13 residues. The V end lost 3 bases, the J end lost 4 bases, and 9 bases lay between the germline ends. CDR3 sequence: CASSLGQGETQYF. The CDR3 nucleotides are TGTGCCAGCAGTTTGGGGCAGGGAGAGACCCAGTACTTC.

The rearrangement links TRBV6-1 to TRBJ2-3; 10 bases are a match to TRBD2. The trim removed 2 bases at V and 1 base at J, leaving 6 bases unmatched. Per the germline V gene, CDR1 is MNHNS and CDR2 is SASEGT. The CDR3 is 17 residues long. The CDR3 sequence: CASSERGGTSGTDTQYF. CDR3 nucleotides: TGTGCCAGCAGTGAAAGGGGCGGGACTAGCGGCACAGATACGCAGTATTTT.

The J gene is TRBJ2-3, the V gene TRBV27; D not resolved. V was clipped by 3 bases and J by 2 bases, with 6 bases between them. The germline CDR1 and CDR2 sequences are MNHEY and SMNVEV (reference sequence). The CDR3 spans 13 residues. The chain's CDR3 is CASSFWPTDTQYF. The DNA for the CDR3 is TGTGCCAGCAGTTTCTGGCCCACAGATACGCAGTATTTT.

The chain joins TRBV12-3 or TRBV12-4 to TRBJ2-1, with a tentative D call TRBD2 (6 bases). This CDR3 is built from 14 residues. Trimming cost V 0 bases and J 7 bases, with 10 bases left between them. CDR3 nucleotides: TGTGCCAGCAGTTTAGCGGGGGGTGTTAATGAGCAGTTCTTC. Translated, it gives CASSLAGGVNEQFF.

This clonotype occurred many times. V gene TRBV7-9 combines with J gene TRBJ2-3, with a weak D call TRBD1 (5 bases). With 5 bases removed from V and 1 base from J, the gap between germline ends came to 16 bases. The CDR3 contains 16 residues. The V gene's germline CDR1 is SEHNR and CDR2 FQNEAQ (reference sequence). The DNA for the CDR3 is TGTGCCAGCAGCACCCTCAGGGCGCCTGGCACAGATACGCAGTATTTT. It yields the protein CASSTLRAPGTDTQYF.

The chain joins TRBV7-9 to TRBJ1-1; D uncertain. Germline CDR1 is SEHNR and CDR2 is FQNEAQ (reference sequence). This CDR3 is 10 amino acids long. CDR3 bases: TGTGCTACGAGAGCCACTGAAGCTTTCTTT. It yields the protein CATRATEAFF.

This clonotype was observed a few times. The chain carries TRBV5-1 and TRBJ1-1; TRBD1 is a possible D gene (5 bases). Germline loops: CDR1 SGHRS, CDR2 YFSETQ. The germline V and J ends were trimmed by 4 bases and 4 bases, with 14 bases remaining between them. The CDR3 consists of 14 residues. The DNA of the CDR3 is TGCGCCAGCAGCCCCCGGGGACCGGCCACTGAAGCTTTCTTT. Translation: CASSPRGPATEAFF. Full variable domain (rest looked up from reference TRBV5-1 and TRBJ1-1): KAGVTQTPRYLIKTRGQQVTLSCSPISGHRSVSWYQQTPGQGLQFLFEYFSETQRNKGNFPGRFSGRQFSNSRSEMNVSTLELGDSALYLCASSPRGPATEAFFGQGTRLTVV.

The gene calls are TRBV2 and TRBJ2-1, with D tentatively TRBD1 (6 bases). CDR3 length: 15 residues. Deletions cut 10 bases from V and 0 bases from J, with 16 bases between. Germline CDR1 and CDR2: SNHLY and FYNNEI. CDR3 residues: CATVEDRSSYNEQFF. DNA for the CDR3: TGTGCCACCGTAGAAGACAGGAGCTCCTACAATGAGCAGTTCTTC.

This chain links TRBV10-2 with TRBJ1-2; D is possibly TRBD1 (6 bases). This CDR3 contains 16 residues. In germline, CDR1 is WSHSY, CDR2 SAAADI. V was cut by 3 bases and J by 1 base, with 15 bases left in between. CDR3 DNA: TGCGCCAGCAGTGATACGGGCAGGGGAAGTAACTATGGCTACACCTTC. This encodes CASSDTGRGSNYGYTF.

The J gene is TRBJ1-2, the V gene TRBV4-3, with 7 bases lining up with TRBD1. The CDR3 extends over 14 amino acids. Germline V gene lookup returns CDR1 LGHNA and CDR2 YSLEER. V dropped 6 bases and J dropped 6; count of bases not matched to a gene: 10. The CDR3, as DNA: TGCGCCAGCAGAGACAGGGACTGGGGGCATGGCTACACCTTC. Translating gives CASRDRDWGHGYTF.

V gene TRBV12-3 or TRBV12-4 combines with J gene TRBJ2-2, with a weak D call TRBD2 (6 bases). This CDR3 contains 15 residues. V was clipped by 0 bases and J by 3 bases, with 8 bases between them. CDR3 nucleotide sequence: TGTGCCAGCAGTTTAGCTAGCGGATACACCGGGGAGCTGTTTTTT. Its protein product is CASSLASGYTGELFF.

The genes are TRBV19 and TRBJ2-6, with TRBD2 as a possible D gene (5 bases). Deletions cut 3 bases from V and 0 bases from J, with 9 bases between. Looked up from germline, CDR1 is LNHDA and CDR2 is SQIVND (reference sequence). The CDR3 is made up of 16 amino acids. CDR3 sequence reads: CASSIRGTSGANVLTF. The CDR3 DNA reads as TGTGCCAGTAGTATTCGGGGAACCTCTGGGGCCAACGTCCTGACTTTC.

There are a few counts of this clonotype. The chain has TRBV11-2 and TRBJ2-7; TRBD2 agrees at 10 bases. Germline lookup yields CDR1 SGHAT and CDR2 FQNNGV. V dropped 4 bases and J dropped 4; count of bases not matched to a gene: 1. The CDR3 contains 13 residues. Here the CDR3 reads CASSWTSGYEQYF. Written as DNA, the CDR3 is TGTGCCAGCAGCTGGACTAGCGGATACGAGCAGTACTTC.

This clonotype was detected a few times. The chain joins TRBV27 to TRBJ1-1; 7 bases match TRBD1. V lost 7 bases to trimming and J lost 3 bases; unmatched junction nucleotides: 23. The CDR3 spans 19 residues. Germline V CDR1 and CDR2: MNHEY, SMNVEV (reference sequence). The chain's CDR3 is CASTLSFSLVVQGYTEAFF. DNA of the CDR3: TGTGCCAGCACCCTGTCTTTTAGTCTTGTGGTACAGGGGTACACTGAAGCTTTCTTT.

The V and J genes are TRBV29-1 and TRBJ1-2; D may be TRBD1 (5 bases). The V and J ends lost 6 bases and 4 bases respectively, with 9 bases between them. CDR1 and CDR2 from the germline V gene are SQVTM and ANQGSEA. CDR3 size: 11 residues. The CDR3 here is CSVQGSYGYTF. CDR3 nucleotide sequence: TGCAGCGTCCAGGGTTCCTATGGCTACACCTTC. The whole variable domain, remainder taken from reference TRBV29-1 and TRBJ1-2, is SAVISQKPSRDICQRGTSLTIQCQVDSQVTMMFWYRQQPGQSLTLIATANQGSEATYESGFVIDKFPISRPNLTFSTLTVSNMSPEDSSIYLCSVQGSYGYTFGSGTRLTVV.

J is TRBJ2-3 and V is TRBV30; 8 nucleotides agree with TRBD2. The V gene's germline CDR1 is GTSNPN and CDR2 SVGIG (reference sequence). Trimming took 5 bases from V and 0 from J; bases not matched to a gene: 7. This CDR3 has 15 amino acids. The CDR3: CAWSGGGASTDTQYF. CDR3 nucleotides: TGTGCCTGGTCGGGGGGGGGCGCAAGCACAGATACGCAGTATTTT. The full variable domain, its missing parts supplied by reference TRBV30 and TRBJ2-3, is SQTIHQWPATLVQPVGSPLSLECTVEGTSNPNLYWYRQAAGRGLQLLFYSVGIGQISSEVPQNLSASRPQDRQFILSSKKLLLSDSGFYLCAWSGGGASTDTQYFGPGTRLTVL.

The chain links TRBV9 to TRBJ2-7; D perhaps matches TRBD2 (5 bases). The CDR3 is 14 amino acids. Trimming removed 3 bases from V and 2 bases from J, with 12 bases in between. Germline V gene data show CDR1 as SGDLS and CDR2 as YYNGEE. CDR3 amino acids: CASSEGPGTYEQYV. CDR3 nucleotides: TGTGCCAGCAGCGAGGGCCCGGGGACCTACGAGCAGTACGTC.